Listed here is a single TCR beta chain. Sequenced by immunoSEQ multiplex PCR; TCRdb stores in-frame clones only, minus some. There are tens of thousands of clones in the sample; just under 80% occur only once, and about 7.3% lies in the top ten. The CDR3 extends over 15 amino acids. V trimming: 8 bases; J trimming: 6 bases; junction bases outside the gene matches: 9. CDR1 LNHDA and CDR2 SQIVND come from the germline V gene (reference sequence). This record comes from a study of radiation and T cells in renal cell carcinoma. Study information: Nephrectomy followed 15 Gy stereotactic body radiation by 4 weeks.

Time point: baseline pretreatment blood. Treatment described: 15 Gy SBRT to primary tumor, nephrectomy 4 weeks later. Clear cell pathology was present in this patient's renal cell carcinoma. The chain joins TRBV19 to TRBJ1-6; 8 nucleotides line up with TRBD1. The source of this sequence is a man in his fifties or sixties with renal cell carcinoma. The source material was blood, sampled from a patient whose treatment included radiotherapy and nephrectomy. DNA of the CDR3: TGTGCCAGTGGGCGACAGGGGAGGGGTAATTCACCCCTCCACTTT. Protein product: CASGRQGRGNSPLHF.